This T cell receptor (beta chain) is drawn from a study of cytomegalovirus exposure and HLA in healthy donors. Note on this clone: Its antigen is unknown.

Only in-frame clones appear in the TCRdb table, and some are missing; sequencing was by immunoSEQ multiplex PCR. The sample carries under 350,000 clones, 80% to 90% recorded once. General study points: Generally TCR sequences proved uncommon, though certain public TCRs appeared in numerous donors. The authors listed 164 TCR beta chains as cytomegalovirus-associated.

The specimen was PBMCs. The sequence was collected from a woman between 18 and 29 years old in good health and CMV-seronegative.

CDR3 in DNA: TGTGCCAGCAGCGGACAGGCTCGGGGCTACACCTTC. Amino acids: CASSGQARGYTF. This chain uses TRBV9 with TRBJ1-2, with D possibly TRBD1 on 6 matching bases. The CDR3 spans 12 residues. The V end was cut by 3 bases, the J end by 8 bases, with 11 bases between. Germline V gene sequence: CDR1 SGDLS, CDR2 YYNGEE.